This T cell receptor (beta chain) was captured in a study of T cell repertoires in cytomegalovirus infection. Whole-study context: CMV epitopes that were recently identified and HLA-C-restricted were used alongside well-studied HLA-B-restricted ones. Shared public TCR beta signatures pointed to both CMV infection and a matching HLA type.

Via MiXCR, TCRdb re-called the reads, giving one row per CDR3 protein. The table lists fewer than 1,000,000 distinct CDR3 sequences, roughly 31% of them singletons. Study-wide points: Clonotypes of TCR beta that were HLA-C-restricted and CMV-specific dominated the ex vivo response. Carriage of CMV together with the relevant HLA was identifiable through cumulative public TCR beta family frequency.

Of note for this clonotype: The antigen remains unidentified.

Between the trimmed V and J ends, which lost 9 bases and 5 bases, there was a span of 32 bases. Germline CDR1 and CDR2: SGHTA and FQGNSA. The CDR3 length is 18 residues. This receptor was obtained from a human donor in good health (CMV status not recorded). Some clones in this sample may be carry-over from other donors' samples. This specimen consisted of cultured CD8+ T cells from PBMCs, obtained from culture after CMV antigen stimulation. The gene calls are TRBV7-2 and TRBJ2-7; D is possibly TRBD2 (6 bases). The CDR3 sequence is CARSLMISFGGSSNEQYF. The CDR3 DNA follows: TGTGCCAGGAGCCTAATGATCAGCTTCGGGGGTTCGTCTAACGAGCAGTACTTC.